This T cell receptor (beta chain) was obtained from a study of T cell responses to AZD1222 COVID-19 vaccine. Germline CDR1 MNHEY, CDR2 SMNVEV (reference sequence). This CDR3 is 15 amino acids long. With V trimmed by 5 bases and J by 6 bases, 6 bases remained unmatched. Pooled together were second doses at about 4 or about 12 weeks. Produced via immunoSEQ multiplex PCR; TCRdb's table is partial and in-frame only. The data hold 130,000 to 150,000 clones, with over 85% observed a single time. The sample in question was peripheral blood, obtained 28 days after the second AZD1222 dose. This chain links TRBV27 with TRBJ1-6; 8 positions match TRBD1. The sequence derives from an adult who received the AZD1222 COVID-19 vaccine. The chain's CDR3 is CASSPATGGNSPLHF. CDR3 DNA: TGTGCCAGCAGTCCCGCAACAGGGGGTAATTCACCCCTCCACTTT.